This record looks at one TCR beta chain sequence and its context. This sample was taken from a study of blood T cell repertoires in COVID-19. Study overall: The United States, Italy and Spain provided the acute and convalescent COVID-19 samples. Sources were T cells, B-cell-depleted T cells, or PBMCs; the material itself was cDNA or gDNA.

This CDR3 spans 15 amino acids. Germline values: CDR1 SGHRS, CDR2 YFSETQ. V gave up 4 bases and J gave up 3 bases, with 13 bases separating them. Clones were sequenced by immunoSEQ multiplex PCR, and TCRdb holds only the in-frame ones, with some missing. This repertoire shows roughly 68,000 clones, 88% found once; its top ten account for approximately 4.7%. V and J are TRBV5-1 and TRBJ2-2; D is possibly TRBD2 (5 bases). The specimen sequenced was peripheral blood. The clonotype originates from a human donor in a cohort sampled during active COVID-19. The chain's CDR3 is CASSGLAIDTGELFF. In nucleotides, the CDR3 is TGCGCCAGCAGCGGGTTAGCGATTGACACCGGGGAGCTGTTTTTT.